This entry describes one TCR beta chain. No antigen is known for it. The data belong to a study of cytomegalovirus exposure and HLA in healthy donors. Whole-study findings and limits: Cytomegalovirus status was reportedly diagnosed by the classifier with high sensitivity and specificity.

TCRdb's copy holds only in-frame clones and misses some; the assay was immunoSEQ multiplex PCR. The table lists 240,000 or so clones, approximately 84% of them singletons, with about 1.2% in the top ten. The CDR3 loop spans 16 amino acids. V shed 2 bases and J 0 bases; nucleotides not matched to a gene: 7. The germline gives CDR1 MDHEN, CDR2 SYDVKM. This receptor was taken from a woman in her thirties in good health and CMV-seropositive. Sequenced sample: PBMCs. J is TRBJ2-7 and V is TRBV28, with 7 bases aligning to TRBD2. CDR3 region: CASSLQLREVSYEQYF. In DNA, the CDR3 is TGTGCCAGCAGTTTACAGCTACGGGAGGTCTCCTACGAGCAGTACTTC.